This T cell receptor beta chain is from a study of CD8 T cells in ankylosing spondylitis (dated by TCRdb to the late 2010s). For the wider study: The study profiled T cell receptor beta repertoires in healthy donors and ankylosing spondylitis patients to find disease-linked TCR variants. The full study cohort comprised 20 to 30 ankylosing spondylitis patients and some 110 healthy donors. Peripheral blood was sampled, and synovial fluid was additionally collected from ankylosing spondylitis patients.

This sample was sequenced with an Illumina HiSeq 2500. Quantitative 5'-RACE with molecular barcodes was the method used to prepare the TCR beta libraries. The authors' pipeline ran thus. A new computational method, built on a probabilistic model of VDJ rearrangement, was used to identify disease-linked TCR variants. TCRdb reanalyzed the raw reads on its own, using fastp at Q25 for trimming and MiXCR for clone calling, and kept in-frame beta chains. Rows are combined by CDR3 protein, so each entry shows the most common genes and DNA. These V and J calls originate from TCRdb's pipeline instead of the authors' own analysis. This sample is represented by a few hundred thousand distinct CDR3 sequences; about 18% of them were singletons. Roughly 34% of the sample rests with the top ten. The CDR3 covers 14 residues, taking in both the cysteine and the phenylalanine. The CDR3 DNA has 42 bases and is translated from base 1. Ends trimmed: V by 9 bases, J by 2 bases; bases unmatched to a gene: 6.

The full study reports these points: The disease-linked clones had a CD8+ phenotype and were found at relatively low frequencies in peripheral blood. A TCR beta motif made up of several highly homologous amino acid variants appeared to be characteristic of blood from ankylosing spondylitis patients. The disease-linked clones were reported as significantly enriched in matched synovial fluid samples from ankylosing spondylitis patients. Some motif variants were previously reported in synovial fluid and blood of reactive arthritis patients, suggesting common disease-initiation mechanisms.

Notes on this clonotype: Its specific antigen is unknown. The input lacks base qualities; no much larger clone sits a single base away.

The clonotype was recovered from a male donor with ankylosing spondylitis or in good health (not recorded which). Sequenced input: blood, either unsorted or a sorted T cell fraction (not recorded which). Rearrangement joined TRBV12-3 or TRBV12-4 to TRBJ2-2; the central 7 bases match TRBD1. In nucleotides, the sequence is TGTGCCAGTCAGGGGGACAGAAACACCGGGGAGCTGTTTTTT. This sequence encodes CASQGDRNTGELFF.